One sample yielded the 32 T cell receptor beta chains listed below, sequenced in a study of early T cells in non-severe SARS-CoV-2 infection. Using its own MiXCR run on the 5' RACE reads, TCRdb lists one record per CDR3 protein. The sample holds 25,000 to 35,000 distinct CDR3 sequences; under 6% are singletons and the top ten take roughly 5.4%. The sequenced sample was whole blood. These receptors were collected from an adult who was a healthcare worker with PCR-confirmed SARS-CoV-2 infection or an uninfected control (not recorded which).

Many counts were recorded for this clonotype. The gene calls are TRBV28 and TRBJ1-4; D possibly corresponds to TRBD1 (5 bases). The CDR3 runs to 14 residues. Germline V CDR1 and CDR2: MDHEN, SYDVKM. V lost 3 bases to trimming and J lost 7 bases, with 12 bases between them. The CDR3 sequence is CASSFFEGREKLFF. The CDR3 DNA reads as TGTGCCAGCAGTTTCTTCGAGGGGCGTGAAAAACTGTTTTTT.

Many counts were recorded for this clonotype. The V and J genes are TRBV7-9 and TRBJ2-7, with a weak D call TRBD1 (6 bases). The germline V and J ends were trimmed by 5 bases and 0 bases, with 11 bases remaining between them. The CDR3 is made up of 14 amino acids. Germline V gene data show CDR1 as SEHNR and CDR2 as FQNEAQ (reference sequence). The CDR3 nucleotides read TGTGCCAGCAGCACGACAGGTGCCTCCTACGAGCAGTACTTC. Its translation is CASSTTGASYEQYF.

This clonotype is classed as medium-sized (0.01 to 0.1%). The chain carries TRBV6-5 and TRBJ2-7, with a possible D match to TRBD2 (5 bases). Per the germline V gene, CDR1 is MNHEY and CDR2 is SVGAGI. The CDR3 is 12 amino acids. The V and J ends lost 2 bases and 6 bases respectively, with 8 bases between them. CDR3 coding DNA: TGTGCCAGCAGTTACGTAGGAGGCGAGCAGTACTTC. It encodes CASSYVGGEQYF.

The V and J genes are TRBV20-1 and TRBJ2-7, with 9 positions matching TRBD1. The V gene's germline CDR1 is DFQATT and CDR2 SNEGSKA (reference sequence). The CDR3 is 15 residues long. The ends lost 5 bases at V and 4 bases at J; junction bases unmatched: 12. The CDR3 loop is CSAGIPGTGRYEQYF. The CDR3 DNA follows: TGCAGTGCTGGGATCCCTGGGACAGGGCGTTACGAGCAGTACTTC.

This clonotype was recorded at least ten times. This sequence joins TRBV11-2 and TRBJ2-7; D is tentatively TRBD1 or TRBD2 (6 bases each). Germline CDR1 is SGHAT and CDR2 is FQNNGV. Trimming took off 5 bases at V and 3 bases at J, with 17 bases between the two ends. CDR3 size: 15 residues. The CDR3 here is CASSPSRGLGYEQYF. In nucleotides, the CDR3 is TGTGCCAGCAGCCCCAGCCGGGGGCTAGGCTACGAGCAGTACTTC.

This clonotype was counted at least ten times. The chain joins TRBV7-6 to TRBJ2-1; the D is unclear. V was pared by 1 base and J by 5 bases, with 12 bases between. This CDR3 is 15 amino acids long. The germline CDR1 and CDR2 sequences are SGHVS and FNYEAQ. CDR3 loop: CASSLGRTVNNEQFF. The CDR3 nucleotides read TGTGCCAGCAGCTTAGGCCGGACGGTCAACAATGAGCAGTTCTTC.

This clonotype was counted ten times or more. The chain uses TRBV18 and TRBJ1-5, with TRBD1 identical over 10 bases. Germline CDR1 is KGHSH and CDR2 is LQKENI. The CDR3 has 15 residues. V lost 4 bases and J lost 2; bases outside the gene matches: 2. The CDR3 loop is CASSQGTGGNQPQHF. In nucleotides, the CDR3 is TGTGCCAGCTCACAAGGGACAGGGGGCAATCAGCCCCAGCATTTT.

This clonotype was seen repeatedly, ten times or more. The chain carries TRBV4-1 and TRBJ1-6; TRBD1 is a possible D gene (5 bases). This CDR3 contains 15 residues. The germline CDR1 and CDR2 sequences are MGHRA and YSYEKL. V gave up 5 bases and J gave up 8 bases, with 16 bases separating them. The CDR3 spells CASSARDRPDSPLHF. The CDR3 DNA reads as TGCGCCAGCAGCGCCCGGGACCGTCCTGATTCACCCCTCCACTTT.

This chain connects TRBV3-1 to TRBJ2-5; D may be TRBD2 (6 bases). The germline V gene encodes CDR1 LGHDT and CDR2 YNNKEL (reference sequence). The length of the CDR3 is 14 residues. Deletions cut 0 bases from V and 3 bases from J, with 8 bases between. The CDR3 here is CASSQDGGKETQYF. DNA of the CDR3: TGTGCCAGCAGCCAAGATGGGGGGAAAGAGACCCAGTACTTC.

This clonotype was observed many times. The V call is TRBV5-4, the J call TRBJ2-3, with D uncertain. Germline CDR1 is SGHNT and CDR2 is YYREEE (reference sequence). The CDR3 is 11 amino acids. V was clipped by 3 bases and J by 4 bases, with 3 bases between them. CDR3: CASSSADTQYF. CDR3 coding DNA: TGTGCCAGCAGCTCAGCAGATACGCAGTATTTT.

This clonotype was seen ten or more times. The V and J genes are TRBV14 and TRBJ1-1; D gene unclear. The CDR3 contains 14 residues. The V end lost 1 base, the J end lost 6 bases, and 12 bases lay between the germline ends. Germline V lookup: CDR1 SGHDN, CDR2 FVKESK. The CDR3 protein is CASSQVYGGAEAFF. The CDR3 bases are TGTGCCAGCAGCCAAGTATATGGAGGAGCTGAAGCTTTCTTT.

This clonotype was seen ten or more times. The J gene is TRBJ1-2, the V gene TRBV27; 9 bases align to TRBD1. The CDR3 has 14 amino acids. The V and J ends lost 0 bases and 5 bases, in that order; junction bases with no gene match: 1. The germline gives CDR1 MNHEY, CDR2 SMNVEV (reference sequence). The CDR3, as DNA: TGTGCCAGCAGTTTATCCGGGACAGGGTATGGCTACACCTTC. Its protein is CASSLSGTGYGYTF.

This clonotype has at least ten counts. The J gene is TRBJ1-2, the V gene TRBV9; D possibly corresponds to TRBD1 (6 bases). CDR1 SGDLS and CDR2 YYNGEE come from the germline V gene. The CDR3 is 14 amino acids. Trimming took 4 bases from V and 6 from J, leaving 16 bases between them. The chain's CDR3 is CASSTEQGPNGYTF. CDR3 bases: TGTGCCAGCAGCACAGAACAGGGCCCCAATGGCTACACCTTC.

V is TRBV5-1 and J is TRBJ2-4; D perhaps matches TRBD1 (6 bases). This CDR3 region has 15 residues. CDR1 and CDR2 from the germline V gene are SGHRS and YFSETQ. The V end lost 5 bases, the J end lost 3 bases, and 15 bases lay between the germline ends. CDR3 region: CASSAGLGGKNIQYF. CDR3 bases: TGCGCCAGCAGTGCTGGCTTAGGGGGCAAAAACATTCAGTACTTC.

This clonotype was seen many times. The V gene is TRBV18, the J gene TRBJ2-1, with D perhaps matching TRBD2 (5 bases). This CDR3 has 16 amino acids. Germline assignment: CDR1 KGHSH and CDR2 LQKENI. Trimming cost V 2 bases and J 5 bases, with 16 bases left between them. The DNA for the CDR3 is TGTGCCAGCTCACCAGCGGACTCGGTCCCTCACAATGAGCAGTTCTTC. Amino acids: CASSPADSVPHNEQFF.

This clonotype was picked up many times. J is TRBJ2-1 and V is TRBV20-1, with 7 bases that match TRBD2. V lost 5 bases and J lost 6; bases outside the gene matches: 10. Germline CDR1 reads DFQATT; CDR2 reads SNEGSKA (reference sequence). This CDR3 has 14 residues. The CDR3 DNA reads as TGCAGTGCTTATGGAGCGGGAAGGCGCAATGAGCAGTTCTTC. It encodes CSAYGAGRRNEQFF.

This clonotype is medium-sized by share. The CDR3 sequence is CSVGGGTTEAFF. The CDR3 DNA reads as TGCAGCGTTGGTGGCGGGACCACTGAAGCTTTCTTT. The chain joins TRBV29-1 to TRBJ1-1; tentative D call: TRBD1 (5 bases). V lost 4 bases, J lost 4 bases, and 10 bases lay in between. Germline V lookup: CDR1 SQVTM, CDR2 ANQGSEA. The CDR3 totals 12 residues.

This clonotype was counted at least ten times. V usage is TRBV10-3 and J usage is TRBJ2-2; D is undetermined. Between the trimmed V and J ends, which lost 3 bases and 3 bases, there was a span of 11 bases. Germline CDR1 ENHRY, CDR2 SYGVKD. The CDR3 covers 15 residues. CDR3 in amino acids: CAISDLGRDTGELFF. For the CDR3, the DNA is TGTGCCATCAGTGATCTAGGACGTGACACCGGGGAGCTGTTTTTT.

In this sample, this clonotype turned up many times. This sequence joins TRBV20-1 and TRBJ2-7; 7 bases map to TRBD1. The CDR3 consists of 14 residues. The germline CDR1 and CDR2 sequences are DFQATT and SNEGSKA (reference sequence). Trimming cost V 0 bases and J 1 base; bases outside gene matches: 3. For the CDR3, the DNA is TGCAGTGCTAGAGAGGCAGGGGGTTCCTACGAGCAGTACTTC. Translated, it gives CSAREAGGSYEQYF.

About this clonotype: This may be a read error, as it is one base from a much larger clone. This sequence joins TRBV11-2 and TRBJ2-3, with no clear D. Germline V gene sequence: CDR1 SGHAT, CDR2 FQNNGV. The CDR3 totals 11 residues. CDR3 coding DNA: TGTGCCGGCAGCTTCACAGATACGCAGTATTTT. Amino acid sequence: CAGSFTDTQYF.

The table lists this clonotype with many counts. The chain uses TRBV5-4 and TRBJ2-7, with 7 nucleotides matching TRBD1. V lost 4 bases, J lost 1 base, and 2 bases stayed unmatched. The CDR3 is 13 amino acids. CDR1 and CDR2 from the germline V gene are SGHNT and YYREEE (reference sequence). CDR3 loop: CASSMDRSYEQYF. The CDR3 nucleotides are TGTGCCAGCAGCATGGACAGGTCCTACGAGCAGTACTTC.

This clonotype was seen repeatedly, ten times or more. This chain links TRBV7-9 with TRBJ2-3; 13 nucleotides align to TRBD2. The germline gives CDR1 SEHNR, CDR2 FQNEAQ (reference sequence). The V segment lost 4 bases and the J segment 0 bases; nucleotides outside the gene matches: 10. The CDR3 length is 19 residues. CDR3 sequence: CASSSPGTSGAQSTDTQYF. CDR3 sequence (DNA): TGTGCCAGCAGCTCCCCGGGGACTAGCGGGGCCCAAAGCACAGATACGCAGTATTTT.

This clonotype was found many times. The chain employs TRBV5-4 and TRBJ2-5; maybe TRBD1 (6 bases). Germline lookup yields CDR1 SGHNT and CDR2 YYREEE (reference sequence). V was trimmed by 4 bases and J by 4 bases, leaving 14 bases between them. This CDR3 has 14 residues. The CDR3 sequence is CASSSRDIGETQYF. In DNA, the CDR3 is TGTGCCAGCAGCAGCCGGGACATTGGAGAGACCCAGTACTTC.

This clonotype came up many times. This chain uses TRBV7-9 with TRBJ1-2; 7 nucleotides match TRBD1. The CDR3 covers 13 residues. With 3 bases clipped from V and 6 bases from J, the junction kept 4 bases outside the gene matches. Germline-derived CDR1 and CDR2 are SEHNR and FQNEAQ (reference sequence). The CDR3 spells CASSFEGGHGYTF. In DNA form, the CDR3 reads TGTGCCAGCAGCTTTGAAGGGGGCCATGGCTACACCTTC.

This clonotype was observed at least ten times. The chain combines TRBV5-1 with TRBJ2-4, with TRBD1 as a possible D gene (5 bases). Trimming took off 0 bases at V and 0 bases at J, with 10 bases between the two ends. The CDR3 consists of 16 residues. Looked up from germline, CDR1 is SGHRS and CDR2 is YFSETQ. The CDR3 DNA reads TGCGCCAGCAGCTTGGTGGCAGGGCGAGCCAAAAACATTCAGTACTTC. It encodes CASSLVAGRAKNIQYF. Based on the CDR3 plus reference TRBV5-1 and TRBJ2-4, the full variable domain is KAGVTQTPRYLIKTRGQQVTLSCSPISGHRSVSWYQQTPGQGLQFLFEYFSETQRNKGNFPGRFSGRQFSNSRSEMNVSTLELGDSALYLCASSLVAGRAKNIQYFGAGTRLSVL.

This clonotype was detected many times. The chain has TRBV3-1 and TRBJ1-6; TRBD1 might be the D (6 bases). V shed 8 bases and J shed 2 bases, with 10 bases lying between them. The CDR3 runs 14 residues. Germline V gene data show CDR1 as LGHDT and CDR2 as YNNKEL (reference sequence). The CDR3 loop is CASRRDTYNSPLHF. CDR3 DNA sequence: TGTGCCAGCCGCCGGGACACCTATAATTCACCCCTCCACTTT.

This clonotype has just a few counts. V is TRBV6-5 and J is TRBJ2-5; TRBD2 aligns across 10 bases. The junction had 6 bases not matched to a gene; V was cut back by 5 bases and J by 3 bases. The germline V gene encodes CDR1 MNHEY and CDR2 SVGAGI. The CDR3 spans 15 residues. The CDR3 nucleotides read TGTGCCAGCAGTCCCACTAGCGGGGTAAAAGAGACCCAGTACTTC. Its translation is CASSPTSGVKETQYF.

In its sample, this clonotype was seen many times. The CDR3 loop is CSASSGHEQYF. CDR3 nucleotides: TGCAGTGCTAGTTCGGGTCACGAGCAGTACTTC. The V and J genes are TRBV20-1 and TRBJ2-7; no definite D call. CDR3 size: 11 residues. CDR1 is DFQATT, CDR2 SNEGSKA, per germline (reference sequence). Trimming removed 3 bases at V and 5 bases at J, with 8 bases between.

The sample holds many counts of this clonotype. V is TRBV10-3 and J is TRBJ2-6; tentative D call: TRBD1 (6 bases). CDR3 length: 19 amino acids. Germline lookup yields CDR1 ENHRY and CDR2 SYGVKD. V was clipped by 3 bases and J by 0 bases, with 18 bases between them. CDR3 residues: CAISDHTGLGSSGANVLTF. CDR3 coding DNA: TGTGCCATCAGTGATCATACAGGGCTAGGAAGCTCTGGGGCCAACGTCCTGACTTTC.

This clonotype came up many times. A read error may produce the germline difference seen at one junction end. This chain links TRBV7-2 with TRBJ2-4, with D uncertain. The germline CDR1 and CDR2 sequences are SGHTA and FQGNSA. This CDR3 comprises 14 residues. The CDR3 DNA sequence: TGTGCCAGCAGCCCCTCCGCAGCCGAAAACATTCAGTACTTC. Residues: CASSPSAAENIQYF.

This sequence joins TRBV29-1 and TRBJ1-2; no clear D. Germline-derived CDR1 and CDR2 are SQVTM and ANQGSEA. Trimming left V 6 bases short and J 3 bases short, with 8 bases between. There are 11 residues in the CDR3. The CDR3 here is CSVGDDYGYTF. As DNA, the CDR3 is TGCAGCGTCGGGGATGACTATGGCTACACCTTC.

The chain combines TRBV2 with TRBJ2-3; D may be TRBD1 (5 bases). Germline V gene lookup returns CDR1 SNHLY and CDR2 FYNNEI. The CDR3 loop spans 15 amino acids. V lost 3 bases and J lost 4, with 14 bases in between. CDR3 bases: TGTGCCAGCAGTGAGCTCCCAGGGCCCCCAGATACGCAGTATTTT. Its translation: CASSELPGPPDTQYF.